These T cell receptor beta chains were read from a single sample in a study of T cells after yellow fever vaccination. TCRdb ran MiXCR on the 5' RACE reads and lists one entry per CDR3 protein. There are 300,000 to 350,000 distinct CDR3 sequences in the sample; 3.5% to 4.5% occur only once, and approximately 24% lies in the top ten. Sequenced material: PBMCs, taken 5 days after the yellow fever booster vaccination. The receptors shown here come from a man between 18 and 29 years old who received the YFV17D yellow fever vaccine. Each CDR3 is given with its conserved first and last residue. The D gene is left open where the match is weak.

-	TRBJ1-5	TRBV21-1	CASTRWGFGQPQHF
-	TRBJ1-4	TRBV5-4	CASSLEGDDEKLFF
-	TRBJ1-1	TRBV14	CASSQVSGTEAFF
-	TRBJ2-6	TRBV10-3	CAISGTAGMGANVLTF
TRBD1	TRBJ1-2	TRBV7-9	CASSLRAGGVDGYTF
-	TRBJ2-1	TRBV5-6	CASRSTGTVVTDEQFF
TRBD2	TRBJ2-1	TRBV27	CASSLWLAGYNEQFF
-	TRBJ1-2	TRBV16	CASSQSDSAAGYGYTF
-	TRBJ1-6	TRBV20-1	CSASQASSSYNSPLHF
-	TRBJ1-1	TRBV12-3/TRBV12-4	CASSLIEVLGTEAFF
TRBD1	TRBJ1-1	TRBV6-5	CATYRGFETFF
-	TRBJ2-1	TRBV7-2	CASSLVPSLNEQFF
-	TRBJ1-5	TRBV29-1	CSVGQVSRQPQHF
TRBD1	TRBJ1-5	TRBV10-3	CAISGQGTQPQHF
-	TRBJ2-1	TRBV7-9	CASRQYLSYNEQFF
TRBD1	TRBJ1-2	TRBV20-1	CSASLSPTGGDGYTF
-	TRBJ2-3	TRBV5-1	CASSPGGAGADTQYF
-	TRBJ1-3	TRBV6-5	CASSYGPSSGNTIYF
TRBD1	TRBJ2-5	TRBV7-2	CASSFRDRQETQYF
TRBD1	TRBJ1-1	TRBV29-1	CSALTGGGEAFF
-	TRBJ1-1	TRBV11-2	CASSQSLNTEAFF
TRBD1	TRBJ1-1	TRBV14	CATQTGWNTEAFF
-	TRBJ2-3	TRBV7-9	CASSLGQRGTDTQYF
-	TRBJ2-3	TRBV24-1	CATSVGLAGRTDTQYF
-	TRBJ1-2	TRBV7-2	CASSLGAGYGYTF
-	TRBJ1-1	TRBV5-1	CASSLGETAFF
-	TRBJ2-1	TRBV7-2	CASSLVWGHEQFF
-	TRBJ2-7	TRBV11-2	CASSFNSLGYEQYF
TRBD1	TRBJ2-3	TRBV6-2/TRBV6-3	CAGLPSETGSVGRGLADTQYF
-	TRBJ1-2	TRBV6-5	CASSLLRAGYGYTF
-	TRBJ1-1	TRBV2	CASRNTRGTEAFF
-	TRBJ2-5	TRBV5-1	CASSWAPQGRGTQYF
-	TRBJ2-1	TRBV9	CASSVGARSHNEQFF
-	TRBJ2-2	TRBV6-2/TRBV6-3	CASSGGLPNTGELFF